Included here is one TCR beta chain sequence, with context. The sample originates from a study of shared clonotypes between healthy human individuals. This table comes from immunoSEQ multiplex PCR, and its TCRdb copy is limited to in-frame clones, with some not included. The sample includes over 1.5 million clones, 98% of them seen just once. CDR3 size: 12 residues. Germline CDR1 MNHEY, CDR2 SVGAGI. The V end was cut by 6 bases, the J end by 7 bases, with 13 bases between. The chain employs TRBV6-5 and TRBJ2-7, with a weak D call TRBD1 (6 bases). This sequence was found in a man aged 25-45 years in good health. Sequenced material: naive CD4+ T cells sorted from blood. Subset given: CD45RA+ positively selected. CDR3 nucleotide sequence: TGTGCCAGCAGGGGGGCAGTGTATGAGCAGTACTTC. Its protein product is CASRGAVYEQYF.